Listed below are T cell receptor beta chains from one sample, sequenced in a study of cytomegalovirus exposure and HLA in healthy donors. The data were produced by immunoSEQ multiplex PCR, yet TCRdb's version contains in-frame clones alone and is incomplete. Here the sample table reports some 130,000 clones. The sample was PBMCs. These receptors were obtained from a woman in her 40s in good health and CMV-seronegative. Both conserved end residues are trimmed from each CDR3.

J gene | V gene | CDR3 protein
TRBJ1-2 | TRBV11-2 | ASSRTGSQNYGYT
TRBJ2-3 | TRBV4-2 | ASSPTGADTQY
TRBJ1-2 | TRBV25-1 | ASSYGDSLPGYT
TRBJ2-2 | TRBV27 | ASSSRDRGRSSTGELF
TRBJ1-4 | TRBV28 | ASQQGETEKLF
TRBJ2-3 | TRBV28 | ASSFNALETQY
TRBJ1-2 | TRBV15 | ATSRDLIGVRDGYT
TRBJ1-6 | TRBV7-9 | ASSLASGQASPLH
TRBJ2-5 | TRBV7-2 | ASSFQTGEETQY
TRBJ1-2 | TRBV28 | ASSGQINYGYT
TRBJ1-6 | TRBV6-5 | ASSRQGSNSPLH
TRBJ1-6 | TRBV6-5 | ASSYSNPGSNSPLH
TRBJ1-2 | TRBV27 | ASSSGTGFYYGYT
TRBJ1-2 | TRBV6-6 | ASSRQGWDGYT
TRBJ2-1 | TRBV7-2 | ASSFQRGGNEQF
TRBJ1-6 | TRBV7-2 | ALPEGAQDSPLH
TRBJ1-6 | TRBV6-6 | ASSYSNQGNSPLH
TRBJ1-3 | TRBV4-1 | ASSQELGASGNTIY
TRBJ1-5 | TRBV28 | ASTLTGGYQPQH